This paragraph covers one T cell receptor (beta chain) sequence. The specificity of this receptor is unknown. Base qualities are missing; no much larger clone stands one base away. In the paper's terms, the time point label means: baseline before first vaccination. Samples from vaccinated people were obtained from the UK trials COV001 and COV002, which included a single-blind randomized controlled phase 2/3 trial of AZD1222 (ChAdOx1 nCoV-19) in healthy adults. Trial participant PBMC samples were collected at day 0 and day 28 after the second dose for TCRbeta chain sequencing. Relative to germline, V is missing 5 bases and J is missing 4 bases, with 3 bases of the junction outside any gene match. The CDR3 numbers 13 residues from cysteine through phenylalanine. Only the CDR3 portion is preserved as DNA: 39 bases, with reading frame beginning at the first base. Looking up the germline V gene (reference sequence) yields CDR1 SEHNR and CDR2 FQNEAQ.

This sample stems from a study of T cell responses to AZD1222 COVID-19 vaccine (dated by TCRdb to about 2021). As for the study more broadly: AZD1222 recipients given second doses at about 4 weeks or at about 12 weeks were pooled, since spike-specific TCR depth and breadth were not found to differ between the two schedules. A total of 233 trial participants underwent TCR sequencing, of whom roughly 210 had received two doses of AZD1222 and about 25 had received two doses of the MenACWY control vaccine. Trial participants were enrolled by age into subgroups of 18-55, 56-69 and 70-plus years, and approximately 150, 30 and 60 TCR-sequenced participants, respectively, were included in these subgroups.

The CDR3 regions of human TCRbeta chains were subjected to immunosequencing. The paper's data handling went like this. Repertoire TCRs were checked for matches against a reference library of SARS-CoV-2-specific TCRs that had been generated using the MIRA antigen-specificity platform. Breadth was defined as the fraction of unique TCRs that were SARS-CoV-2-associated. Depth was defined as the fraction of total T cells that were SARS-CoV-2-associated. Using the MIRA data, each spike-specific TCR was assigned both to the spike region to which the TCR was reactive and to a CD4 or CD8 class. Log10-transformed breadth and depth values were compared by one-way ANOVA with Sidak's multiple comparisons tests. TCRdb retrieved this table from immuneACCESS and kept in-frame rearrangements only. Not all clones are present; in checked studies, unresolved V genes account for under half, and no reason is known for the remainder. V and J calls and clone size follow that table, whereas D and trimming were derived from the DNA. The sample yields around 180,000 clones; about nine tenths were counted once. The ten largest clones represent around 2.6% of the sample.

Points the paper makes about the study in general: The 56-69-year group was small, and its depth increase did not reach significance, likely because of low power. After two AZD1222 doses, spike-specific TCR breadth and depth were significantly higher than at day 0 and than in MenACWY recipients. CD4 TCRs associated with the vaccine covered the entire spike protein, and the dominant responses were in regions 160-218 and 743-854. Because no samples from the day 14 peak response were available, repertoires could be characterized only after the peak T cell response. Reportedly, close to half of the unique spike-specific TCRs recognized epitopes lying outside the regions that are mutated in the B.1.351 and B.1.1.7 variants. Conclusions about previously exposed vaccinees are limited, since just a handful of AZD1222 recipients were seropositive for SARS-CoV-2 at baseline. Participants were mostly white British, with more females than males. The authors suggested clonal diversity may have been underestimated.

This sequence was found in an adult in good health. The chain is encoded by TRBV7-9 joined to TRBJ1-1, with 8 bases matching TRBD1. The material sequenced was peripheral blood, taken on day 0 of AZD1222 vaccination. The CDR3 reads CASSLQGGTEAFF. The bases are TGTGCCAGCAGCCTACAGGGGGGCACTGAAGCTTTCTTT.